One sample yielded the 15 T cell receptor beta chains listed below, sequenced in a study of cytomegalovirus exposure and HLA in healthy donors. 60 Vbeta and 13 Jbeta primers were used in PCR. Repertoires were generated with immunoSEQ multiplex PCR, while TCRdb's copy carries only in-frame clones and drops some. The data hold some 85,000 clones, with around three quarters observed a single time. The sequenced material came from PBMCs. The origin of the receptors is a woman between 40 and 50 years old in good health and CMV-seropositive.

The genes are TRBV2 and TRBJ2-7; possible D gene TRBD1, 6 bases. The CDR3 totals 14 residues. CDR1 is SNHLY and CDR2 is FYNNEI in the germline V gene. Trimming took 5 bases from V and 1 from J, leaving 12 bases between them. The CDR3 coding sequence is TGTGCCAGCAGTCCCCAGGGGAGTTCCTACGAGCAGTACTTC. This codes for CASSPQGSSYEQYF.

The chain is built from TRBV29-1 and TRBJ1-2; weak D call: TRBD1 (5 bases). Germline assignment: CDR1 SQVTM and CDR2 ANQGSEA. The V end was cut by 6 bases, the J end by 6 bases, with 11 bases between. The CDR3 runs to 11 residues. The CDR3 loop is CSVSGLDGYTF. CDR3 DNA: TGCAGCGTCTCAGGGCTTGATGGCTACACCTTC.

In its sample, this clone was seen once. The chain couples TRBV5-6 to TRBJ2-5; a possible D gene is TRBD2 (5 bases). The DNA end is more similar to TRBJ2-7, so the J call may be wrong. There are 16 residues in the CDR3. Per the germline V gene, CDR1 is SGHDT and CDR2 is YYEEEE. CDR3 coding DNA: TGTGCCAGCAGCTTGGCTGAGGGCCGATTAACCTACGAGCAGTACTTC. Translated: CASSLAEGRLTYEQYF.

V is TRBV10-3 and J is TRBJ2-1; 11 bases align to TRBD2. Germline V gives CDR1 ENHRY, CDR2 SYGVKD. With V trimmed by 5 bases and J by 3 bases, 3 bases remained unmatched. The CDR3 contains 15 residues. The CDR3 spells CAISHSGGGYNEQFF. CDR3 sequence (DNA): TGTGCCATCAGTCATAGCGGGGGGGGCTACAATGAGCAGTTCTTC.

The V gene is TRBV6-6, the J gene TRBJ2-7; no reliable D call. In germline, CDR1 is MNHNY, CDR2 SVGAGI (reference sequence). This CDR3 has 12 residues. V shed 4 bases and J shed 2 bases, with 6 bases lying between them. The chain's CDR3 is CASSSGAYEQYF. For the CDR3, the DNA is TGTGCCAGCAGTTCGGGTGCCTACGAGCAGTACTTC.

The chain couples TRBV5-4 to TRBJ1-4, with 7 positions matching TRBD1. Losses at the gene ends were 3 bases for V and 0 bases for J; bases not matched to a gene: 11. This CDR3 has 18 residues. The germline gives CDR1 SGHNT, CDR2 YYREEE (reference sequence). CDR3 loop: CASSSTRDRDATNEKLFF. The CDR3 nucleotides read TGTGCCAGCAGCTCCACCCGGGACAGAGATGCAACTAATGAAAAACTGTTTTTT.

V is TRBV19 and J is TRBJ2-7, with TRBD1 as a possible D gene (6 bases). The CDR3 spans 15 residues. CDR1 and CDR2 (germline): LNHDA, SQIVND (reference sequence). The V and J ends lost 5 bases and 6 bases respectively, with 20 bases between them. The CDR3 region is CASSPRDMPRVEQYF. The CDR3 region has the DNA TGTGCCAGTAGTCCTAGGGACATGCCTCGGGTCGAGCAGTACTTC.

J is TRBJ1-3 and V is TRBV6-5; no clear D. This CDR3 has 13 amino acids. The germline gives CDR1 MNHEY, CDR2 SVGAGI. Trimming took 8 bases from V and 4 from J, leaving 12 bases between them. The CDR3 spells CASQSTGGNTIYF. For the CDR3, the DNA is TGTGCCAGCCAGTCTACGGGGGGAAACACCATATATTTT.

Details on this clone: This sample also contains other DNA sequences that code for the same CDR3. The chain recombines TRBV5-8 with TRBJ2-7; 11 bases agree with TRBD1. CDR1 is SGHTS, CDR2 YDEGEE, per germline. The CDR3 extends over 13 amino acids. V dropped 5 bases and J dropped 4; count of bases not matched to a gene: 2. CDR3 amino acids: CASRGQGGYEQYF. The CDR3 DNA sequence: TGTGCCAGCAGGGGACAGGGGGGTTACGAGCAGTACTTC.

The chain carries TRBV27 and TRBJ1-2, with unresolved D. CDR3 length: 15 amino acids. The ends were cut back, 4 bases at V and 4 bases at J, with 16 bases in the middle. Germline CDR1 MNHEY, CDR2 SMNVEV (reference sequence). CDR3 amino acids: CASSWVAGPSYGYTF. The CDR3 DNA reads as TGTGCCAGCAGTTGGGTGGCGGGTCCGTCCTATGGCTACACCTTC.

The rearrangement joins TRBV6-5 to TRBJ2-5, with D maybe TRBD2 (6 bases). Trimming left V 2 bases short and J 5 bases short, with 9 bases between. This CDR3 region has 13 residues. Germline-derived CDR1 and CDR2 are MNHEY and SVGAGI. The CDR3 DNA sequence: TGTGCCAGCAGTTACGGGAGGATGGAGACCCAGTACTTC. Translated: CASSYGRMETQYF.

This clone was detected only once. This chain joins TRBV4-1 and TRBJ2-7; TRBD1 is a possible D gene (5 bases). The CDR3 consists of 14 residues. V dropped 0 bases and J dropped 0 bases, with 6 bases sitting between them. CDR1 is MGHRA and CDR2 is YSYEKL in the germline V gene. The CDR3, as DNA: TGCGCCAGCAGCCAAGATCAGGGCTCCTACGAGCAGTACTTC. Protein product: CASSQDQGSYEQYF.

The DNA for the CDR3 is TGTGCCAGCAGCCCCCGTGACATCTCAGCGGGAGTATCCTACAATGAGCAGTTCTTC. The encoded protein is CASSPRDISAGVSYNEQFF. This rearrangement joins TRBV11-3 to TRBJ2-1; 8 bases fit TRBD2. Trimming took 5 bases from V and 1 from J; bases not matched to a gene: 16. Germline assignment: CDR1 SGHNT and CDR2 YENEEA. The CDR3 consists of 19 residues. Based on the CDR3 plus reference TRBV11-3 and TRBJ2-1, the full variable domain is EAGVVQSPRYKIIEKKQPVAFWCNPISGHNTLYWYLQNLGQGPELLIRYENEEAVDDSQLPKDRFSAERLKGVDSTLKIQPAELGDSAVYLCASSPRDISAGVSYNEQFFGPGTRLTVL.

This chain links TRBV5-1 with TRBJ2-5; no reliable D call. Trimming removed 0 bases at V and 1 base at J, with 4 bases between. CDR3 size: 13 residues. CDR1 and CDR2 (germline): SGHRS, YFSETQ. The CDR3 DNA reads TGCGCCAGCAGCTTGGACACCCAAGAGACCCAGTACTTC. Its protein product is CASSLDTQETQYF.

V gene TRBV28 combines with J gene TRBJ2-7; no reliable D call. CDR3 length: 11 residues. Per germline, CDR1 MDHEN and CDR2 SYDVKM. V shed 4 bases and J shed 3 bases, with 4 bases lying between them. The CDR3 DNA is TGTGCCAGCAGTTCCTACTACGAGCAGTACTTC. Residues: CASSSYYEQYF.